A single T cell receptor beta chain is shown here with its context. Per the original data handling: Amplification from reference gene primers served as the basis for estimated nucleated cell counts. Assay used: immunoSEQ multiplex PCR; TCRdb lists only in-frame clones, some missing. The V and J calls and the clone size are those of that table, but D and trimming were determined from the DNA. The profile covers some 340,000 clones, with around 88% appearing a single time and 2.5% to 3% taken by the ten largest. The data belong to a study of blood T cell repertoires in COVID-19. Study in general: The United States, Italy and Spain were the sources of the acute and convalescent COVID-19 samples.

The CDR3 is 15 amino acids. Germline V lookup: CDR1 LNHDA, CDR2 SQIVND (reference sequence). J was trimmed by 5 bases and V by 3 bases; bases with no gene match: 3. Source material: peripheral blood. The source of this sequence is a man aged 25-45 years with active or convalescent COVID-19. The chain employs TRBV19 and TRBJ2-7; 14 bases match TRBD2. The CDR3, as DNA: TGTGCCAGTAGTATCGGACTAGCGGGAGGAGACGAGCAGTACTTC. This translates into CASSIGLAGGDEQYF. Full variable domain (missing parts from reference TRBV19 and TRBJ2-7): DGGITQSPKYLFRKEGQNVTLSCEQNLNHDAMYWYRQDPGQGLRLIYYSQIVNDFQKGDIAEGYSVSREKKESFPLTVTSAQKNPTAFYLCASSIGLAGGDEQYFGPGTRLTVT.